This T cell receptor beta chain was sequenced for a study of blood T cell repertoires in COVID-19. The overall study: Specimens from acute and convalescent COVID-19 originated in the United States, Italy and Spain.

J lost 3 bases, V lost 8 bases, and 6 bases had no gene match. CDR1 SNHLY and CDR2 FYNNEI come from the germline V gene. The CDR3 loop spans 15 amino acids. Assay used: immunoSEQ multiplex PCR; TCRdb lists only in-frame clones, some missing. The table shows 45,000 to 55,000 clones, with roughly 80% occurring only once. The V and J genes are TRBV2 and TRBJ2-1, with 11 bases identical to TRBD2. The sequencing input was peripheral blood. The receptor was derived from a man aged 45 to 65 with acute or convalescent COVID-19. The CDR3 coding sequence is TGTGCCAGCCAAAAACTAGCGGGAGTCTACAATGAGCAGTTCTTC. Its protein product is CASQKLAGVYNEQFF.